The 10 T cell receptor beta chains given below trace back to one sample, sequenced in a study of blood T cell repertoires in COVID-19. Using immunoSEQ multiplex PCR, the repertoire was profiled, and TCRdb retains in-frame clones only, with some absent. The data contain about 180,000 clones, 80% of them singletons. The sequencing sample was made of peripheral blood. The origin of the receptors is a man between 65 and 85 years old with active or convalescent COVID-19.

CDR3 amino acids: CASSPFVQGALGYTF. The CDR3 DNA reads TGTGCCAGCAGCCCCTTCGTTCAGGGGGCGCTTGGCTACACCTTC. The V gene is TRBV6-6, the J gene TRBJ1-2, with TRBD1 matching 8 bases. The CDR3 has 15 residues. Unmatched junction bases numbered 13, after V lost 6 bases and J lost 7 bases. Germline values: CDR1 MNHNY, CDR2 SVGAGI (reference sequence).

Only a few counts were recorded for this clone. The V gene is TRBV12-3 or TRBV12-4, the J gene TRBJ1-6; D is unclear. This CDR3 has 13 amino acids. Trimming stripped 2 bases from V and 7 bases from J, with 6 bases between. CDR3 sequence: CASSLRGNSPLHF. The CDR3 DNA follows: TGTGCCAGCAGTTTACGCGGGAATTCACCCCTCCACTTT.

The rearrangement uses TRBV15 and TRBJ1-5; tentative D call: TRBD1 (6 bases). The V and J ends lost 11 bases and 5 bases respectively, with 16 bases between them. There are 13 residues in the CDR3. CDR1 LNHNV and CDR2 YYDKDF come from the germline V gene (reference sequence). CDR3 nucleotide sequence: TGTGCCTCGGGTGAGGGGGTTGATCAGCCCCAGCATTTT. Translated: CASGEGVDQPQHF.

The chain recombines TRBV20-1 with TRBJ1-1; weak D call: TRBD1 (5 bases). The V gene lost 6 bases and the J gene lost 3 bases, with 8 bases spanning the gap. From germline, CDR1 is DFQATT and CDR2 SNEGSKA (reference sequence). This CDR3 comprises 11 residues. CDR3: CSAGGDTEAFF. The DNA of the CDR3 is TGCAGTGCGGGGGGGGACACTGAAGCTTTCTTT.

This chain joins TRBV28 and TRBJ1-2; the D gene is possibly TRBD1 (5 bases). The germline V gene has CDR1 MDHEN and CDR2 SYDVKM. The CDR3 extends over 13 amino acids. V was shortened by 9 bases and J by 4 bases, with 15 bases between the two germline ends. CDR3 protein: CASSRGGTYGYTF. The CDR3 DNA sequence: TGTGCCAGTAGCCGGGGAGGGACCTATGGCTACACCTTC.

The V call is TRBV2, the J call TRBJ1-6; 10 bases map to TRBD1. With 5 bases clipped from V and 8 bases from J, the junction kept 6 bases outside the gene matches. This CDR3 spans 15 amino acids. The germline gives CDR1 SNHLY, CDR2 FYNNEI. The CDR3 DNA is TGTGCCAGCAGTACGTGGGGGACAGGGGATTCACCCCTCCACTTT. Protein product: CASSTWGTGDSPLHF.

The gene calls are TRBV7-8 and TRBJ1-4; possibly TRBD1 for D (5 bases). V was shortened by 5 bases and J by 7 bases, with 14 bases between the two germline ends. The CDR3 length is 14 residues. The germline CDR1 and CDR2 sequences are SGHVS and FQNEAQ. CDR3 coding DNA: TGTGCCAGCAGCCGAGGGGCGATCGGTGAAAAACTGTTTTTT. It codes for CASSRGAIGEKLFF.

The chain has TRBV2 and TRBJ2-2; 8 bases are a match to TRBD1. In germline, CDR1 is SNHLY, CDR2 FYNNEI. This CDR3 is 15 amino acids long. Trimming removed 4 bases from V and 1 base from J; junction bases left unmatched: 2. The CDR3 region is CASSAGTGNTGELFF. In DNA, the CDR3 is TGTGCCAGCAGTGCCGGGACAGGGAACACCGGGGAGCTGTTTTTT. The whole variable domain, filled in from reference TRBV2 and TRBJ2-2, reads EPEVTQTPSHQVTQMGQEVILRCVPISNHLYFYWYRQILGQKVEFLVSFYNNEISEKSEIFDDQFSVERPDGSNFTLKIRSTKLEDSAMYFCASSAGTGNTGELFFGEGSRLTVL.

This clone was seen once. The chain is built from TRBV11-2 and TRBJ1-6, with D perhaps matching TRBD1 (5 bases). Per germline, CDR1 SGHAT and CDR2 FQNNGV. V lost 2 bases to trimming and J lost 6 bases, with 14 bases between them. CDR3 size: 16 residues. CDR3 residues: CASSLPSGRGNSPLHF. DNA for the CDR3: TGTGCCAGCAGCTTACCCTCAGGGCGAGGTAATTCACCCCTCCACTTT.

DNA for the CDR3: TGCGCCAGCAGCCTAACCGGGACAGCCGAGGAAAAACTGTTTTTT. Residues: CASSLTGTAEEKLFF. V is TRBV5-1 and J is TRBJ1-4; 7 bases agree with TRBD1. The trim removed 4 bases at V and 8 bases at J, leaving 11 bases unmatched. In germline, CDR1 is SGHRS, CDR2 YFSETQ. The CDR3 length is 15 residues.